The clone carrying this TCR beta chain has ten or more counts. Its specificity is not known. MiXCR, applied by TCRdb to the 5' RACE reads, yields one record per CDR3 protein. The sample records around 890,000 distinct CDR3 sequences, approximately 10% being singletons. The data are from a study of CD8 T cells in ankylosing spondylitis. Study-level points and caveats: Disease-linked clones proved CD8+ and comparatively uncommon in peripheral blood. Characteristic of ankylosing spondylitis blood, it appeared, was a TCR beta motif comprising 7 to 9 highly homologous variants. Significantly higher representation of disease-linked clones was reported for matched ankylosing spondylitis synovial fluid. Some motif variants had been reported before (in reactive arthritis synovial fluid and blood).

The TCR originated in a male donor with ankylosing spondylitis. Source material: blood, either unsorted or a sorted T cell fraction (not recorded which).

The CDR3 loop is CASGQGYTGELFF. The CDR3 coding sequence is TGTGCCAGCGGACAGGGGTACACCGGGGAGCTGTTTTTT. The J gene is TRBJ2-2, the V gene TRBV28; 9 bases agree with TRBD1. The CDR3 runs 13 residues. V gave up 8 bases and J gave up 3 bases; unmatched junction bases: 1. Germline values: CDR1 MDHEN, CDR2 SYDVKM.